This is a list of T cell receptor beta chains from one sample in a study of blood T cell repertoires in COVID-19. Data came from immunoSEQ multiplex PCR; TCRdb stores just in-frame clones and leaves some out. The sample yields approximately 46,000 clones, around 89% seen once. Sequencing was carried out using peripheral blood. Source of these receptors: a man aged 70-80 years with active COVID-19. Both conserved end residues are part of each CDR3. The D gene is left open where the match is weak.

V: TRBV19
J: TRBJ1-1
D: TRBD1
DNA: TGTGCCAGTAGTACTCTGCCCGGGACAGGGCCAACCATGAACACTGAAGCTTTCTTT
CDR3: CASSTLPGTGPTMNTEAFF

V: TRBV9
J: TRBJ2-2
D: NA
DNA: TGTGCCAGCAGCGCCCCCTTCGGGGTGGCGGGGGAGCTGTTTTTT
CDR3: CASSAPFGVAGELFF

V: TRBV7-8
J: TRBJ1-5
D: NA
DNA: TGTGCCAGCAGCCCGGGGGGAGGGGGGCAGCCCCAGCATTTT
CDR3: CASSPGGGGQPQHF

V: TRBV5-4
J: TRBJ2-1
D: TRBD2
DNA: TGTGCCAGCAGCTTGCCAGCGGGGGACTACAATGAGCAGTTCTTC
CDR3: CASSLPAGDYNEQFF

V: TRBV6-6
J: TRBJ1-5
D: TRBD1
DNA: TGTGCCAGCAGGGGAACCGGGACAGGGGGACAGCCCCAGCATTTT
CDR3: CASRGTGTGGQPQHF

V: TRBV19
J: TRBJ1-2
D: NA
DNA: TGTGCCAGTAAGATTCTTGACACCTCTAACTATGGCTACACCTTC
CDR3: CASKILDTSNYGYTF

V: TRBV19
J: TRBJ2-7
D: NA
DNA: TGTGCCAGTAGTAGTACCGGGGACTCCTACGAGCAGTACTTC
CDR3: CASSSTGDSYEQYF

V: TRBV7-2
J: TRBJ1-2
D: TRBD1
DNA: TGTGCCAGCAGCGGACAGGGAAACTATGGCTACACCTTC
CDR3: CASSGQGNYGYTF

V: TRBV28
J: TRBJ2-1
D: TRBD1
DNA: TGTGCCAGCAGTCCGGGACAGGGCGATGAGCAGTTCTTC
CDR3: CASSPGQGDEQFF

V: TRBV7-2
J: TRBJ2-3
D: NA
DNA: TGTGCCAGCAGCTTAGGCACGGCAGATACGCAGTATTTT
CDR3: CASSLGTADTQYF